A single sample is the source of the 3 T cell receptor beta chains below, sequenced in a study of control samples from healthy donors and cancer patients. TCRdb keeps only in-frame clones here, not all; method: immunoSEQ multiplex PCR. The table records about 160,000 clones, roughly 90% of them present only once. The sequencing input was blood. Source of these receptors: a man aged 30 to 39 in good health.

The V gene is TRBV7-9, the J gene TRBJ2-5, with D tentatively TRBD2 (6 bases). The CDR3 length is 13 residues. V shed 3 bases and J shed 4 bases, with 9 bases lying between them. Germline CDR1 reads SEHNR; CDR2 reads FQNEAQ (reference sequence). The CDR3 is CASSFGGRETQYF. The CDR3 DNA sequence: TGTGCCAGCAGCTTCGGGGGAAGAGAGACCCAGTACTTC.

The chain carries TRBV11-2 and TRBJ2-1, with D unresolved. Trimming pared 4 bases from V and 8 bases from J, leaving 15 bases between. This CDR3 is 14 amino acids long. Germline V gene sequence: CDR1 SGHAT, CDR2 FQNNGV. CDR3 sequence reads: CASSSGLNQHEQFF. The CDR3 DNA reads TGTGCCAGCAGCTCGGGCCTTAATCAGCATGAGCAGTTCTTC.

The V and J genes are TRBV2 and TRBJ2-7; D could derive from TRBD1 or TRBD2 (7 bases each). The CDR3 consists of 13 residues. In germline, CDR1 is SNHLY, CDR2 FYNNEI. V lost 6 bases and J 5 bases, leaving 14 bases between the germline ends. The CDR3 nucleotides are TGTGCCAGCAGGCCGGCAGGGGGGGACGAGCAGTACTTC. Translating gives CASRPAGGDEQYF.